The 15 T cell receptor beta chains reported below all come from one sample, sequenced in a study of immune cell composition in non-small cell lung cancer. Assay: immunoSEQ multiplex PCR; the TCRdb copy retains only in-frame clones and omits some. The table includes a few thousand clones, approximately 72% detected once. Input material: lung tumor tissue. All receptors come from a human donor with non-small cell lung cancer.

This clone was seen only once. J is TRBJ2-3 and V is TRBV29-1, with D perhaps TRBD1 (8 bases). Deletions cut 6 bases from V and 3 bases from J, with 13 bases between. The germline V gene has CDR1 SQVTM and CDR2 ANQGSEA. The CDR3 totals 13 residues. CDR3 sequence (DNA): TGCAGCGTCGCACAGGGGGGGACAGATACGCAGTATTTT. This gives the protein CSVAQGGTDTQYF.

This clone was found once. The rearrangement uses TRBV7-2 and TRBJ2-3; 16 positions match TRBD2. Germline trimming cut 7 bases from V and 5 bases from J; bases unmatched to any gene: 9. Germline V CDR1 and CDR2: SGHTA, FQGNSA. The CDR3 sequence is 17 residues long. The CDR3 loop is CASKPGLAGGGRDTQYF. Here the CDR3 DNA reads TGTGCCAGCAAACCGGGACTAGCGGGAGGGGGAAGAGATACGCAGTATTTT.

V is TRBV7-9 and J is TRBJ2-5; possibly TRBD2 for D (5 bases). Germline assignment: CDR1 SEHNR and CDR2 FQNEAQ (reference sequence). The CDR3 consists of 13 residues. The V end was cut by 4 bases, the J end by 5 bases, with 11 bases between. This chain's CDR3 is CASSSRAQETQYF. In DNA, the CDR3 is TGTGCCAGCAGCTCGAGGGCTCAGGAGACCCAGTACTTC.

DNA for the CDR3: TGCGCCAGCAGCCAAGATCTAGATCACGCGACAACTAATGAAAAACTGTTTTTT. It yields the protein CASSQDLDHATTNEKLFF. The rearrangement links TRBV4-1 to TRBJ1-4; D is undetermined. This CDR3 has 18 amino acids. Trimming cost V 0 bases and J 0 bases, with 14 bases left between them. In germline, CDR1 is MGHRA, CDR2 YSYEKL.

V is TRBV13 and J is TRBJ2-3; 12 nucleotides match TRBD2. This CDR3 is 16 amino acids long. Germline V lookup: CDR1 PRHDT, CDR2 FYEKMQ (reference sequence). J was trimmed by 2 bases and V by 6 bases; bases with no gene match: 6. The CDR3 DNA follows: TGTGCCAGCAGTAGACTAGCGGGGGATCCCACAGATACGCAGTATTTT. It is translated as CASSRLAGDPTDTQYF.

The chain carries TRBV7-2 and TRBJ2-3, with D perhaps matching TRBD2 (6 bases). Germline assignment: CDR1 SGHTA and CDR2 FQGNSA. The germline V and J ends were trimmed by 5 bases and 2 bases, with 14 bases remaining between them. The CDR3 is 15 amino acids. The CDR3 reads CASSRQPGLTDTQYF. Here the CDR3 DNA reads TGTGCCAGCAGCCGCCAACCGGGACTCACAGATACGCAGTATTTT.

The CDR3: CASSLAGGPDTQYF. The CDR3 bases are TGTGCCAGCAGTTTAGCGGGAGGGCCAGATACGCAGTATTTT. The J gene is TRBJ2-3, the V gene TRBV27; 9 nucleotides align to TRBD2. CDR1 is MNHEY and CDR2 is SMNVEV in the germline V gene (reference sequence). The V segment lost 2 bases and the J segment 4 bases; nucleotides outside the gene matches: 1. This CDR3 has 14 amino acids.

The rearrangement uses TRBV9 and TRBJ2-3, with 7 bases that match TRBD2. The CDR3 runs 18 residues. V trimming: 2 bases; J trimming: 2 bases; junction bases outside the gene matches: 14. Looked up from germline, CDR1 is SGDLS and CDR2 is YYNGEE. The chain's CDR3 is CASSVAERGLLITDTQYF. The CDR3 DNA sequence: TGTGCCAGCAGCGTGGCGGAGCGGGGCCTACTAATCACAGATACGCAGTATTTT.

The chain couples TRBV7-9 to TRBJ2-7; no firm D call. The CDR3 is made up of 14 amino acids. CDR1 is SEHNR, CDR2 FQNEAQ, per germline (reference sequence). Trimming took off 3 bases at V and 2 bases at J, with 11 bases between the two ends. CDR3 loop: CASSLGSNTYEQYF. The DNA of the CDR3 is TGTGCCAGCAGCTTGGGCTCAAACACCTACGAGCAGTACTTC.

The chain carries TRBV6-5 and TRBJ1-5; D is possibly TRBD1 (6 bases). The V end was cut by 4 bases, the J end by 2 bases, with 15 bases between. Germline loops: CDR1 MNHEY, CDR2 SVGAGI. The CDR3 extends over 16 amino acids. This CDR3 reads CASSSLQGYGNQPQHF. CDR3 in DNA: TGTGCCAGCAGTTCATTACAGGGATACGGCAATCAGCCCCAGCATTTT.

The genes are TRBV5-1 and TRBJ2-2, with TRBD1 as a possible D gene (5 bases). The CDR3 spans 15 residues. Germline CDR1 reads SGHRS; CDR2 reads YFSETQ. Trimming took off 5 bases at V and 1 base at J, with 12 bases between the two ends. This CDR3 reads CASRADSLNTGELFF. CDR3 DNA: TGCGCCAGCAGGGCCGACAGCCTGAACACCGGGGAGCTGTTTTTT.

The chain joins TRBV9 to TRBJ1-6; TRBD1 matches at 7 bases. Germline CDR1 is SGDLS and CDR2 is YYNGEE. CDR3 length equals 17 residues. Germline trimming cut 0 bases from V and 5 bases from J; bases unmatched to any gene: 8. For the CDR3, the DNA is TGTGCCAGCAGCGTAGGCCCTCAGGGGGAAAATAATTCACCCCTCCACTTT. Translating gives CASSVGPQGENNSPLHF.

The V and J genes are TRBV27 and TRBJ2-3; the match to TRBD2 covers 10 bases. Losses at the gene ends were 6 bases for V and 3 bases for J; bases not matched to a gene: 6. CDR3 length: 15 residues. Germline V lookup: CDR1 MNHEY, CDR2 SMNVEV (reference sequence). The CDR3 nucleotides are TGTGCCAGCAGCCTAGCGGGAGTTTGGACAGATACGCAGTATTTT. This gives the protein CASSLAGVWTDTQYF.

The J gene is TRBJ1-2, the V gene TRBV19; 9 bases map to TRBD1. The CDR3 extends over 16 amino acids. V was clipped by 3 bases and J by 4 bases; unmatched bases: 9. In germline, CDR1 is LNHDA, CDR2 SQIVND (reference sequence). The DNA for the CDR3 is TGTGCCAGTAGTATTCTCACAGGGGGCGCCGTCTATGGCTACACCTTC. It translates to CASSILTGGAVYGYTF.

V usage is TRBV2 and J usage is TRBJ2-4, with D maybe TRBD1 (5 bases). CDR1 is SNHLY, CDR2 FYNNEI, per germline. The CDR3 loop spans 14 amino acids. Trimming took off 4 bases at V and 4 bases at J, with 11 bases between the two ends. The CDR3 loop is CASSGANRKNIQYF. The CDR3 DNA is TGTGCCAGCAGTGGGGCTAACAGGAAAAACATTCAGTACTTC.